This T cell receptor (beta chain) was profiled in a study of shared clonotypes between healthy human individuals. Findings and limits, study-wide: Enrolling few donors narrowed the genetic and exposure-history diversity that was represented. Clonotype sharing among donors was expected to depend on sequencing depth.

Splitting of CD4+ cells produced CD45RA+ naive and CD45RA-negative memory subsets. A remark on this clone: Its antigen remains unknown.

Per the original data handling: Without quality scores, immunoSEQ junctional reads could not be filtered like full-length reads. Repertoires were generated with immunoSEQ multiplex PCR, while TCRdb's copy carries only in-frame clones and drops some. D and trimming were read from the DNA, whereas the V and J calls and clone size are those reported in that table. Here the sample spans hundreds of thousands of clones, 55% to 85% being singletons. V lost 5 bases to trimming and J lost 5 bases; unmatched junction nucleotides: 6. The CDR3 extends over 14 amino acids. Germline V gene data show CDR1 as MNHEY and CDR2 as SMNVEV (reference sequence).

This chain connects TRBV27 to TRBJ2-1; 7 bases are a match to TRBD1. This TCR was recovered from a woman younger than 45 in good health. Sequencing used memory CD4+ T cells sorted from blood. As for subset: CD45RA-negative fraction. CDR3 sequence (DNA): TGTGCCAGCAGTCCTCTAGACAGGGACAATGAGCAGTTCTTC. It encodes CASSPLDRDNEQFF.